This T cell receptor beta chain was identified during a study of shared T cell receptors in the human thymus. The data were produced by immunoSEQ multiplex PCR, yet TCRdb's version contains in-frame clones alone and is incomplete. The sample consists of hundreds of thousands of clones, approximately 88% of them appearing once. Germline V lookup: CDR1 SGHRS, CDR2 YFSETQ. Germline trimming cut 4 bases from V and 2 bases from J; bases unmatched to any gene: 4. CDR3 length equals 15 residues. These data were also reused for a study on human thymus T cells. That paper adds: Immunologically healthy infants in Finland undergoing congenital heart defect surgery were the donors. Related reports documented highly overlapping thymic repertoires among unrelated individuals.

This clonotype was sampled from a boy in the first two years of life with a congenital heart defect. The rearrangement joins TRBV5-1 to TRBJ2-2, with 8 bases lining up with TRBD2. Sample: thymocytes. This chain's CDR3 is CASSHSGANTGELFF. The CDR3 region has the DNA TGCGCCAGCAGCCATAGCGGGGCTAACACCGGGGAGCTGTTTTTT.